The 13 T cell receptor beta chains below come from one sample, sequenced in a study of blood T cell repertoires in COVID-19 (dated by TCRdb to the early 2020s). Library prep was done by the immunoSEQ multiplex PCR assay. TCRdb mirrors the immuneACCESS table, restricted to in-frame sequences. Some clones are absent from its copies; in checked studies, under half trace to an unresolved V gene, and the reason for the others is unknown. This sample gives some 150,000 clones in total; about 86% of them show up just once. The ten top clones hold more than 1.5% of the sample. Sequencing used peripheral blood. The origin of the receptors is a woman aged 55 to 70 with acute or convalescent COVID-19.

The rearrangement links TRBV6-2 or TRBV6-3 to TRBJ2-5, with D unclear. V gave up 6 bases and J gave up 5 bases, with 10 bases separating them. The CDR3 covers 12 residues. CDR1 and CDR2 from the germline V gene are MNHEY and SVGEGT. Here the CDR3 DNA reads TGTGCCAGCAGCCGAGAGGTGGAGACCCAGTACTTC. It yields the protein CASSREVETQYF.

The rearrangement joins TRBV9 to TRBJ1-1, with 7 positions matching TRBD1. Trimming removed 0 bases from V and 5 bases from J; junction bases left unmatched: 7. The CDR3 covers 15 residues. The germline V gene has CDR1 SGDLS and CDR2 YYNGEE. CDR3 in DNA: TGTGCCAGCAGCGTAGTAGGAGGGGGCAGGACTGAAGCTTTCTTT. Translated: CASSVVGGGRTEAFF.

J is TRBJ1-2 and V is TRBV6-8, with D possibly TRBD1 on 6 matching bases. V was cut by 2 bases and J by 5 bases, with 15 bases left in between. In germline, CDR1 is MNHGY, CDR2 SAAAGT. The CDR3 consists of 15 residues. The CDR3 nucleotides read TGTGCCAGCAGTTACGTCTTACAGGGTCGGTATGGCTACACCTTC. Translation gives CASSYVLQGRYGYTF.

This chain uses TRBV28 with TRBJ2-1; maybe TRBD2 (6 bases). There are 14 residues in the CDR3. V was trimmed by 8 bases and J by 8 bases, leaving 19 bases between them. Germline CDR1 MDHEN, CDR2 SYDVKM. The DNA for the CDR3 is TGTGCCAGCTGTCCCGGGACTTTTGCGGATGAGCAGTTCTTC. Protein sequence: CASCPGTFADEQFF.

The CDR3 here is CASHSGGQAYNEQFF. The CDR3 DNA reads as TGCGCCAGCCACAGCGGGGGACAAGCCTACAATGAGCAGTTCTTC. The rearrangement joins TRBV5-1 to TRBJ2-1, with 8 nucleotides matching TRBD2. Trimming cost V 7 bases and J 2 bases; bases outside gene matches: 8. Germline CDR1 reads SGHRS; CDR2 reads YFSETQ. The CDR3 length is 15 residues. The whole variable domain, filled in from reference TRBV5-1 and TRBJ2-1, reads KAGVTQTPRYLIKTRGQQVTLSCSPISGHRSVSWYQQTPGQGLQFLFEYFSETQRNKGNFPGRFSGRQFSNSRSEMNVSTLELGDSALYLCASHSGGQAYNEQFFGPGTRLTVL.

The J gene is TRBJ2-3, the V gene TRBV3-1 (or the pseudogene TRBV3-2), with 10 bases identical to TRBD1. The CDR3 extends over 15 amino acids. Germline values: CDR1 LGHDT, CDR2 YNNKEL (reference sequence). J was trimmed by 6 bases and V by 6 bases; bases with no gene match: 9. CDR3 loop: CASSTTGTGEDTQYF. As DNA, the CDR3 is TGTGCCAGCAGTACCACGGGGACAGGGGAGGATACGCAGTATTTT.

This chain uses TRBV2 with TRBJ1-4; 8 nucleotides match TRBD1. The junction had 2 bases not matched to a gene; V was cut back by 4 bases and J by 4 bases. Germline V gene lookup returns CDR1 SNHLY and CDR2 FYNNEI. This CDR3 spans 14 amino acids. The CDR3 here is CASSGDRYNEKLFF. In DNA form, the CDR3 reads TGTGCCAGCAGTGGGGACAGGTATAATGAAAAACTGTTTTTT.

The V and J genes are TRBV5-6 and TRBJ1-5; TRBD1 aligns across 10 bases. The CDR3 length is 16 residues. Germline-derived CDR1 and CDR2 are SGHDT and YYEEEE. Unmatched junction bases numbered 11, after V lost 6 bases and J lost 5 bases. The CDR3 sequence is CASKWGSTGGDQPQHF. The CDR3 DNA reads TGTGCCAGCAAATGGGGGTCGACAGGGGGCGATCAGCCCCAGCATTTT.

The J gene is TRBJ2-5, the V gene TRBV19; TRBD2 matches at 9 bases. V lost 1 base, J lost 5 bases, and 8 bases stayed unmatched. Germline V gives CDR1 LNHDA, CDR2 SQIVND (reference sequence). This CDR3 has 16 amino acids. The CDR3 loop is CASSIARRGGSETQYF. The CDR3 DNA is TGTGCCAGTAGTATAGCCCGGCGGGGGGGCTCGGAGACCCAGTACTTC.

This clone was seen a handful of times. This chain joins TRBV18 and TRBJ1-1; D is unclear. The CDR3 spans 13 residues. Germline V CDR1 and CDR2: KGHSH, LQKENI. Trimming stripped 0 bases from V and 8 bases from J, with 10 bases between. This CDR3 reads CASSPPSAQEAFF. CDR3 nucleotides: TGTGCCAGCTCACCACCTTCAGCGCAAGAAGCTTTCTTT. The whole variable domain, filled in from reference TRBV18 and TRBJ1-1, reads NAGVMQNPRHLVRRRGQEARLRCSPMKGHSHVYWYRQLPEEGLKFMVYLQKENIIDESGMPKERFSAEFPKEGPSILRIQQVVRGDSAAYFCASSPPSAQEAFFGQGTRLTVV.

This rearrangement joins TRBV5-1 to TRBJ1-2, with 9 positions matching TRBD1. The CDR3 extends over 14 amino acids. Per the germline V gene, CDR1 is SGHRS and CDR2 is YFSETQ. Trimming took 1 base from V and 2 from J; bases not matched to a gene: 0. The CDR3 DNA sequence: TGCGCCAGCAGCTTGACAGGGGGCAACTATGGCTACACCTTC. This sequence encodes CASSLTGGNYGYTF. The whole variable domain, filled in from reference TRBV5-1 and TRBJ1-2, reads KAGVTQTPRYLIKTRGQQVTLSCSPISGHRSVSWYQQTPGQGLQFLFEYFSETQRNKGNFPGRFSGRQFSNSRSEMNVSTLELGDSALYLCASSLTGGNYGYTFGSGTRLTVV.

The chain links TRBV9 to TRBJ1-2; no clear D gene. The CDR3 contains 18 residues. Trimming removed 0 bases from V and 1 base from J, with 19 bases in between. Germline V CDR1 and CDR2: SGDLS, YYNGEE. CDR3 sequence (DNA): TGTGCCAGCAGCGTAGACCCACGAGACAAGAGTCGTAACTATGGCTACACCTTC. Translated, it gives CASSVDPRDKSRNYGYTF.

This clone has only one observation. The chain carries TRBV12-3 or TRBV12-4 and TRBJ1-1; D gene unclear. Trimming left V 2 bases short and J 6 bases short, with 10 bases between. This CDR3 is built from 13 residues. As DNA, the CDR3 is TGTGCCAGCAGTTTAAACATGAGGGCTGAAGCTTTCTTT. The encoded protein is CASSLNMRAEAFF.